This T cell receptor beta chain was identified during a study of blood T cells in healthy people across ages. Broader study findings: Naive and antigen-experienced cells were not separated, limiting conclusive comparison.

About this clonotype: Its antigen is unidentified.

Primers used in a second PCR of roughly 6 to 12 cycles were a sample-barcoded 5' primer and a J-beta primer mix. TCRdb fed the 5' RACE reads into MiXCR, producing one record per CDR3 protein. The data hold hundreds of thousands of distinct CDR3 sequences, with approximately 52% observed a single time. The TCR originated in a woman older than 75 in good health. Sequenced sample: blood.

CDR3 region: CASSWIAPSYNEQYF. In DNA form, the CDR3 reads TGCGCCAGCAGTTGGATAGCGCCCTCCTACAATGAGCAGTACTTC. V is TRBV5-1 and J is TRBJ2-1; D is possibly TRBD2 (5 bases). The J call may be in error: the DNA end matches TRBJ2-7 better. The CDR3 totals 15 residues. Germline V gene data show CDR1 as SGHRS and CDR2 as YFSETQ.